The present TCR beta chain was sequenced within a study of kidney transplant recipient with SARS-CoV-2 infection. TCRdb reprocessed the reads with MiXCR, giving one entry per CDR3 protein. The sample has about 250,000 distinct CDR3 sequences, under 30% seen once. This clonotype was recorded at least ten times. Germline lookup yields CDR1 SNHLY and CDR2 FYNNEI. CDR3 length equals 16 residues. V gave up 3 bases and J gave up 4 bases; unmatched junction bases: 2. The chain links TRBV2 to TRBJ2-2; the match to TRBD2 covers 13 bases. This sequence was found in a young adult male patient who had COVID-19 and was a kidney transplant recipient. The graft donor may be the source of some T cells. Sequences were derived from a blood sample, sampled at baseline and on roughly day 110 from a kidney transplant recipient. DNA for the CDR3: TGTGCCAGCAGTGAGGGACTAGCGGGACGCACCGGGGAGCTGTTTTTT. Translating gives CASSEGLAGRTGELFF.